The 18 T cell receptor beta chains below all came from one sample that was sequenced in a study of T cells expressing NK-cell markers. TCRdb reworked the 5' RACE reads into one entry per CDR3 protein, no DNA. The ten most abundant clones cover roughly 0.4% of a sample with around 280,000 distinct CDR3 sequences. Sequenced sample: blood T cells: a sorted CD56 or NKG2C T cell subset, CD4+ or CD8+ T cells, or bulk PBMC T cells (not recorded which). These receptors were obtained from a man in his late teens or twenties in good health.

The chain links TRBV27 to TRBJ1-6; TCRdb proposes TRBD1, but this gene call is untestable without DNA. The CDR3 runs to 15 residues. CDR1 MNHEY and CDR2 SMNVEV come from the germline V gene (reference sequence). CDR3 loop: CASSSTGQPNSPLHF.

The chain links TRBV13 to TRBJ2-1; TCRdb names TRBD1, which stays unverified in the absence of DNA. CDR3 size: 13 residues. The germline CDR1 and CDR2 sequences are PRHDT and FYEKMQ (reference sequence). CDR3: CASSPRPGDEQFF.

This chain uses TRBV24-1 with TRBJ1-5; absent DNA, TCRdb's TRBD1 call cannot be checked. This CDR3 spans 17 amino acids. Germline V gene data show CDR1 as KGHDR and CDR2 as SFDVKD. This chain's CDR3 is CATSDSSGQGVRQPQHF.

V and J are TRBV24-1 and TRBJ2-1; TCRdb gives TRBD2 as the D gene, but with no DNA this cannot be confirmed. Per germline, CDR1 KGHDR and CDR2 SFDVKD. The CDR3 totals 16 residues. CDR3 residues: CATSDWRQSLNNEQFF.

J is TRBJ2-7 and V is TRBV7-8; the D call of TRBD1 rests on TCRdb alone, since no DNA is present to check it. The CDR3 is 15 residues long. Germline values: CDR1 SGHVS, CDR2 FQNEAQ. Here the CDR3 reads CASSLAPGEGYEQYF.

V gene TRBV4-3 combines with J gene TRBJ1-1. Per germline, CDR1 LGHNA and CDR2 YSLEER. CDR3 length equals 14 residues. The CDR3 protein is CASSPITRGGEAFF.

This chain joins TRBV20-1 and TRBJ2-7; TCRdb proposes TRBD1, but this gene call is untestable without DNA. This CDR3 spans 13 amino acids. Germline CDR1 and CDR2: DFQATT and SNEGSKA (reference sequence). CDR3 amino acids: CSAPPGSGYEQYF.

This chain links TRBV20-1 with TRBJ2-1; TCRdb proposes TRBD2, but this gene call is untestable without DNA. Germline CDR1 DFQATT, CDR2 SNEGSKA (reference sequence). The CDR3 consists of 16 residues. CDR3 residues: CSARLTSGRRHNEQFF.

The gene calls are TRBV7-9 and TRBJ2-2; TCRdb lists TRBD2, though no DNA is available to test this call. The CDR3 contains 14 residues. Germline CDR1 is SEHNR and CDR2 is FQNEAQ (reference sequence). CDR3 region: CASGPPLGPGELFF.

The V and J genes are TRBV10-3 and TRBJ2-3; checking the TCRdb D call of TRBD1 is not possible without DNA. Per the germline V gene, CDR1 is ENHRY and CDR2 is SYGVKD. This CDR3 has 16 residues. CDR3 amino acids: CAISESIGTGTDTQYF.

V gene TRBV10-2 combines with J gene TRBJ2-5; no DNA is available, so the TRBD2 call from TCRdb remains unchecked. This CDR3 spans 12 amino acids. Germline CDR1 WSHSY, CDR2 SAAADI. The CDR3: CASGGLGETQYF.

The chain uses TRBV6-5 and TRBJ2-2; without DNA, the TCRdb call of TRBD1 cannot be checked. CDR3 length: 17 residues. Germline-derived CDR1 and CDR2 are MNHEY and SVGAGI. The CDR3 loop is CASSLKSGTGNTGELFF.

The rearrangement links TRBV5-1 to TRBJ2-7; TCRdb's D call, TRBD1, is unchecked because there is no DNA. Germline CDR1 reads SGHRS; CDR2 reads YFSETQ. There are 13 residues in the CDR3. The CDR3: CASSSPGPLSWYF.

This chain's CDR3 is CASSQEPGTGRTQYF. V gene TRBV3-1 combines with J gene TRBJ2-5; the D gene TCRdb calls, TRBD1, cannot be checked with no DNA. This CDR3 contains 15 residues. CDR1 LGHDT and CDR2 YNNKEL come from the germline V gene (reference sequence).

The chain combines TRBV7-2 with TRBJ2-5. CDR1 is SGHTA, CDR2 FQGNSA, per germline. The CDR3 has 17 amino acids. CDR3: CASSLGQLARNAETQYF.

The genes are TRBV27 and TRBJ2-7; lacking DNA, the TRBD1 call made by TCRdb goes unchecked. This CDR3 is built from 15 residues. Germline V gene sequence: CDR1 MNHEY, CDR2 SMNVEV (reference sequence). This CDR3 is CASRARQGNSYEQYF.

The CDR3 reads CASGDTAPYNEQFF. The chain carries TRBV12-3 or TRBV12-4 and TRBJ2-1; the D call from TCRdb, TRBD2, cannot be confirmed without DNA. The CDR3 loop spans 14 amino acids.

The chain employs TRBV29-1 and TRBJ1-1; the D call from TCRdb, TRBD1, cannot be confirmed without DNA. The CDR3 has 14 residues. The germline CDR1 and CDR2 sequences are SQVTM and ANQGSEA. The CDR3 is CSAPGQGENTEAFF.